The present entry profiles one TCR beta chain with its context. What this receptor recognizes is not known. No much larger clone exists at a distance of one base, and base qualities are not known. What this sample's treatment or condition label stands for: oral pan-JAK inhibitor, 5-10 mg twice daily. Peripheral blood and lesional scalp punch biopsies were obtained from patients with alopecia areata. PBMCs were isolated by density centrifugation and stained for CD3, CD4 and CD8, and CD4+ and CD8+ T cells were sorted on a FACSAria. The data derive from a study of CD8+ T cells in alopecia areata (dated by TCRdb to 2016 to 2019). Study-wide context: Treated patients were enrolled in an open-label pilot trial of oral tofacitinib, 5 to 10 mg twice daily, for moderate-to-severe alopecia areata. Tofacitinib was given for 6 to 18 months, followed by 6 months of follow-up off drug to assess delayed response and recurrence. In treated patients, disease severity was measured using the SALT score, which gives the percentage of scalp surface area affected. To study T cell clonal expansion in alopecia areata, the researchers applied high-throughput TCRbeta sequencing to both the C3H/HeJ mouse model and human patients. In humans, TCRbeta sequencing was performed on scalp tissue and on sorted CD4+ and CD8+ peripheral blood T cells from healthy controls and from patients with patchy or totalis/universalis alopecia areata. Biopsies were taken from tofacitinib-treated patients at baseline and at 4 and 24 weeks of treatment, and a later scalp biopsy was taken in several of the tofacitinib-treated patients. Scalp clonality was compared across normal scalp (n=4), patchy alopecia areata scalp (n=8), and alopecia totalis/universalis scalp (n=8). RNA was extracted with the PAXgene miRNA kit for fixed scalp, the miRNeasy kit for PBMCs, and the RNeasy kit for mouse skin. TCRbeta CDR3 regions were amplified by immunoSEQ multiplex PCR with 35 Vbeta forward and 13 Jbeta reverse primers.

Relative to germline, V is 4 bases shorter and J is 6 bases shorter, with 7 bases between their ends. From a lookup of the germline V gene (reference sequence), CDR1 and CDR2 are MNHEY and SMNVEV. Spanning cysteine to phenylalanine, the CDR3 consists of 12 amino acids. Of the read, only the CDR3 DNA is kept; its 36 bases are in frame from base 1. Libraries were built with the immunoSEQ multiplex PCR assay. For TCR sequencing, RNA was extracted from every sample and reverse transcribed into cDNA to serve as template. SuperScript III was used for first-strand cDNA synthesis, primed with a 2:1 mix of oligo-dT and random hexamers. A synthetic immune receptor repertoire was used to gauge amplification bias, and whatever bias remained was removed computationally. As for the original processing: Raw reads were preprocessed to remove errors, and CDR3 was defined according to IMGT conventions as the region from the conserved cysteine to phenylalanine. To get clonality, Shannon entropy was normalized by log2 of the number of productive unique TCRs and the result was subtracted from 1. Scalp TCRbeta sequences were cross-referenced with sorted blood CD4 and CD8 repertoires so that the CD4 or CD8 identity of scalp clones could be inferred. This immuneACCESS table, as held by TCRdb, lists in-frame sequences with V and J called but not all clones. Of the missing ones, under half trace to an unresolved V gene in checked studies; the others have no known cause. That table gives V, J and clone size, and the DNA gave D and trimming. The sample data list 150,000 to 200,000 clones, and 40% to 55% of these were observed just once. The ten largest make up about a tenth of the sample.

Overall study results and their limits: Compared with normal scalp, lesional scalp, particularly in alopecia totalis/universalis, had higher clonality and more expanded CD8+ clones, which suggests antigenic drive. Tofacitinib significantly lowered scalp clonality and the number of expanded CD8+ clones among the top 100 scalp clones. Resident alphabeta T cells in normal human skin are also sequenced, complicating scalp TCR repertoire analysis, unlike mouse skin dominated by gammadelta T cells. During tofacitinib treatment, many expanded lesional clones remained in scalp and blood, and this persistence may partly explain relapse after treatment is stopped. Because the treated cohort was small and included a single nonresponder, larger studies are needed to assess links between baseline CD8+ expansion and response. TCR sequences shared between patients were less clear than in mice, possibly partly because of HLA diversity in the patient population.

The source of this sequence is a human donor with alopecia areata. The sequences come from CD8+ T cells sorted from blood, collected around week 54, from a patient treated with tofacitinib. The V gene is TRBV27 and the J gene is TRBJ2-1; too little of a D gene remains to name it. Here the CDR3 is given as CASSSGSNEQFF. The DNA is TGTGCCAGCAGTTCGGGTAGCAATGAGCAGTTCTTC.